This T cell receptor (beta chain) was captured by sequencing in a study of human T cells and chemical hapten exposure. This clonotype has at least ten counts. Individual cDNA molecules received unique molecular identifiers in the library. TCRdb independently ran MiXCR on the RACE reads; one entry per CDR3 protein. The profile shows about 350,000 distinct CDR3 sequences, 6% to 7% of them singletons. The time point was: patch test 2, 6 weeks after DPC sensitization. The treatment here: therapeutic diphenylcyclopropenone sensitization with weekly scalp DPC. Alopecia patients deemed DPC-suitable, aged 18 to 70, excluding pregnancy. Trimming cost V 2 bases and J 4 bases, with 11 bases left between them. The germline gives CDR1 LGHDT, CDR2 YNNKEL (reference sequence). This CDR3 contains 14 residues.

The sample consisted of whole blood, taken in connection with sensitization to the hapten diphenylcyclopropenone (DPC). This receptor was obtained from a woman aged 18-29 years with alopecia areata. Some clones in this sample may be carry-over from other donors' samples. The rearrangement joins TRBV3-1 to TRBJ1-1; a weak D match, TRBD1 (6 bases). The CDR3 coding sequence is TGTGCCAGCAGCCAACCCGACAGGCGCACTGAAGCTTTCTTT. This codes for CASSQPDRRTEAFF.